These T cell receptor beta chains were read from a single sample in a study of blood T cell repertoires in COVID-19. The repertoire was sequenced with immunoSEQ multiplex PCR; TCRdb's copy has only in-frame clones and lacks some. The sample has roughly 500,000 clones, about nine tenths seen once. Sequencing used PBMCs or T cells enriched from blood (not recorded which). The receptors come from an older woman who had recovered from COVID-19. The CDR3 runs from the conserved cysteine through the conserved F or W. Each record gives: J gene, V gene, D gene, CDR3 length, clone size, CDR3 DNA, CDR3 protein. A D gene is named only where the DNA matches it firmly. Some rows have no size entry. The others give once, few or many, or a class for an expanded clone.

TRBJ1-1,TRBV3-1/TRBV3-2,TRBD1,17,-,TGTGCCAGCAGCCAAGGCCTCCCAGGACAGGCGAACACTGAAGCTTTCTTT,CASSQGLPGQANTEAFF
TRBJ2-7,TRBV5-1,TRBD1,14,-,TGCGCCAGCAGGAGACAGGGTTCGAATTACGAGCAGTACTTC,CASRRQGSNYEQYF
TRBJ2-1,TRBV28,-,15,few,TGTGCCAGCAGTTTGCTTTACAGAGTTTACAATGAGCAGTTCTTC,CASSLLYRVYNEQFF
TRBJ1-2,TRBV10-2,-,13,-,TGCGCCAGCAGTGCACAAGCTAACTATGGCTACACCTTC,CASSAQANYGYTF
TRBJ2-1,TRBV14,TRBD1,16,-,TGTGCCAGCAGCCTGTGGACAGGGGAGACCTACAATGAGCAGTTCTTC,CASSLWTGETYNEQFF
TRBJ1-3,TRBV5-1,TRBD1,14,-,TGCGCCAGCAGCCGAACAGGGGAAGGAAACACCATATATTTT,CASSRTGEGNTIYF
TRBJ2-3,TRBV19,TRBD2,15,-,TGTGCCAGTAGGACTAGCGGGGGGGCCACAGATACGCAGTATTTT,CASRTSGGATDTQYF
TRBJ1-2,TRBV3-1/TRBV3-2,-,14,-,TGTGCCAGCAGCCAAAACACAGGGTCCTATGGCTACACCTTC,CASSQNTGSYGYTF
TRBJ1-2,TRBV6-5,TRBD1,13,once,TGTGCCAGCAGGGTCCCGGGACAGCCGCGCTACACCTTC,CASRVPGQPRYTF
TRBJ2-7,TRBV5-1,TRBD1,13,-,TGCGCCAGCAGCTTGGGACAGGGGGGCGAGCAGTACTTC,CASSLGQGGEQYF
TRBJ1-2,TRBV6-5,-,14,-,TGTGCCAGCAGTTACGCTGCGGCTTTTGGGGGCTACACCTTC,CASSYAAAFGGYTF
TRBJ1-5,TRBV19,-,13,few,TGTGCCAGTAGTACCGACTTGAATCAGCCCCAGCATTTT,CASSTDLNQPQHF
TRBJ2-3,TRBV7-9,TRBD2,17,-,TGTGCCAGCAGCCCTTCGACTAGCGGGGGGTTCACAGATACGCAGTATTTT,CASSPSTSGGFTDTQYF
TRBJ2-5,TRBV28,-,14,-,TGTGCCAGCAGTTTCGGAGGGGCGAAGGAGACCCAGTACTTC,CASSFGGAKETQYF
TRBJ1-5,TRBV2,-,14,-,TGTGCCAGCAGTGAAAGCAGGGTTGGTCAGCCCCAGCATTTT,CASSESRVGQPQHF
TRBJ1-2,TRBV19,TRBD1,15,-,TGTGCCAGTAGTACAGGACAGGGGTTTAACTATGGCTACACCTTC,CASSTGQGFNYGYTF
TRBJ2-1,TRBV5-4,-,14,-,TGTGCCAGCCGAAGGGGCCAGATCATCCATGAGCAGTTCTTC,CASRRGQIIHEQFF
TRBJ2-4,TRBV6-5,-,14,-,TGTGCCAGCAGTTGGACTGAAGCCAAAAACATTCAGTACTTC,CASSWTEAKNIQYF
TRBJ2-5,TRBV2,TRBD2,14,-,TGTGCCATTGGATGGGGGGGGATACAAGAGACCCAGTACTTC,CAIGWGGIQETQYF
TRBJ2-2,TRBV19,TRBD1,13,-,TGTGCCAGTACTAACAGGGGTATCGGGGAGCTGTTTTTT,CASTNRGIGELFF
TRBJ2-3,TRBV6-5,-,13,-,TGTGCCAGCAGTCCAGGGAGGTTTAATACGCAGTATTTT,CASSPGRFNTQYF
TRBJ2-7,TRBV7-9,-,15,-,TGTGCCAGCAGCTTAGCGGGATCCGGGATTTACGAGCAGTACTTC,CASSLAGSGIYEQYF
TRBJ1-6,TRBV30,TRBD1,13,-,TGTGCCTCCAGCACAGGGGTAGTTTCACCCCTCCACTTT,CASSTGVVSPLHF
TRBJ1-1,TRBV6-5,TRBD1,14,once,TGTGCCAGCAGATACGACAGGGGGAGGACTGAAGCTTTCTTT,CASRYDRGRTEAFF
TRBJ2-1,TRBV4-1,-,16,once,TGCGCCAGCAGCCGACGGATGCAGGGGCTATACAATGAGCAGTTCTTC,CASSRRMQGLYNEQFF
TRBJ1-4,TRBV4-1,-,18,once,TGCGCCAGCAGTCCTGCCAGGGGAAGACAGGTCACGTGGGAAAAACTGTTTTTT,CASSPARGRQVTWEKLFF
TRBJ2-3,TRBV7-6,TRBD2,16,-,TGTGCCAGCAGCTTTAGGTTGGAGGGAGGGTCAGATACGCAGTATTTT,CASSFRLEGGSDTQYF
TRBJ1-2,TRBV7-2,TRBD1,15,-,TGTGCCAGCAGCCCGGACAGGGGTCAAGGGGAAGGCTACACCTTC,CASSPDRGQGEGYTF
TRBJ2-1,TRBV11-2,-,16,-,TGTGCCAGCAGCTTATCGCCGGGTAAGGGGTACAATGAGCAGTTCTTC,CASSLSPGKGYNEQFF
TRBJ2-2,TRBV4-2,-,14,-,TGTGCCAGCAGCCATACTTTGTGGACCGGGGAGCTGTTTTTT,CASSHTLWTGELFF
TRBJ2-2,TRBV30,TRBD1,15,-,TGTGCCTGGAGTCGGGACAGGACGAACACCGGGGAGCTGTTTTTT,CAWSRDRTNTGELFF
TRBJ1-1,TRBV28,-,12,-,TGTGCCAGCAGTCCCCCTTTCACTGAAGCTTTCTTT,CASSPPFTEAFF
TRBJ1-2,TRBV24-1,TRBD1,15,-,TGTGCCACCAGTGATTTGATCGGACAGGGGGCGCGGTTCACCTTC,CATSDLIGQGARFTF
TRBJ2-5,TRBV5-1,TRBD1,13,-,TGCGCCAGCAGCTCTACAGGGGAGGAGACCCAGTACTTC,CASSSTGEETQYF
TRBJ2-1,TRBV5-4,TRBD2,16,-,TGTGCCAGCTCCGATCGGACTAGCGGGGGGTGGAATGAGCAGTTCTTC,CASSDRTSGGWNEQFF
TRBJ1-5,TRBV28,TRBD1,17,-,TGTGCCAGCAGTTTGGGCCCCGGGGCAGGGGGAGGTCAGCCCCAGCATTTT,CASSLGPGAGGGQPQHF
TRBJ1-5,TRBV21-1,-,17,-,TGTGCCAGCAGCAAATCAGGAAGTCCTAAAGGTTATCAGCCCCAGCATTTT,CASSKSGSPKGYQPQHF
TRBJ2-5,TRBV5-1,-,14,-,TGCGCCAGCACCCGATGGGCAGGGCGAGAGACCCAGTACTTC,CASTRWAGRETQYF
TRBJ2-1,TRBV2,-,15,-,TGTGCCAGCAGTGAACTGGCAGGGGCATACAATGAGCAGTTCTTC,CASSELAGAYNEQFF
TRBJ2-2,TRBV24-1,TRBD1,15,-,TGTGCCACCAGTGATCGACAGGGGGCGTACGGGGAGCTGTTTTTT,CATSDRQGAYGELFF
TRBJ2-1,TRBV19,-,13,-,TGTGCCAGTAGTAGGAGCGGCTACAATGAGCAGTTCTTC,CASSRSGYNEQFF
TRBJ1-1,TRBV29-1,-,14,-,TGCAGCGTATCCCCGGGGGGCAAAATCACTGAAGCTTTCTTT,CSVSPGGKITEAFF
TRBJ2-3,TRBV11-2,TRBD2,15,-,TGTGCCAGCAGCTCGCTAGCGGGGGGGCCAGATACGCAGTATTTT,CASSSLAGGPDTQYF
TRBJ1-2,TRBV3-1/TRBV3-2,-,13,-,TGTGCCAGCAGCCAAGCAGGTGGAAATGGCTACACCTTC,CASSQAGGNGYTF